This T cell receptor (beta chain) was sequenced in a study of control samples from healthy donors and cancer patients. Trimming cost V 5 bases and J 5 bases; bases outside gene matches: 5. CDR1 is SGHVS and CDR2 is FQNEAQ in the germline V gene. The CDR3 extends over 15 amino acids. Clones were sequenced by immunoSEQ multiplex PCR, and TCRdb holds only the in-frame ones, with some missing. The sample gives around 170,000 clones, 90% of which show up once; about 1.4% is in the top ten. The V gene is TRBV7-8, the J gene TRBJ1-5, with 11 bases identical to TRBD1. The sequence came from a woman in her 50s in good health. The sample consisted of blood. The CDR3: CASSIGTGGYQPQHF. The CDR3, as DNA: TGTGCCAGCAGCATAGGGACAGGGGGGTATCAGCCCCAGCATTTT.